These 27 T cell receptor beta chains came from one sample sequenced in a study of Ad26.COV2.S vaccination and SARS-CoV-2 variants. Treatment specified: roughly 18 received Ad26.COV2.S at low or high dose, single or two shots; 5 received placebo; per-sample allocation not given. Day 63 following the first vaccine or placebo injection was when the samples were taken. Assay used: immunoSEQ multiplex PCR; TCRdb lists only in-frame clones, some missing. The sample consists of some 290,000 clones, 86% of them appearing once. This specimen was peripheral blood, taken in a trial of Ad26.COV2.S vaccine versus placebo. These receptors all stem from a person aged 18 to 65 who received the Ad26.COV2.S COVID-19 vaccine or a placebo.

The genes are TRBV25-1 and TRBJ1-5; 7 bases are shared with TRBD1. Germline V gene data show CDR1 as MGHDK and CDR2 as SYGVNS. This CDR3 has 14 amino acids. Trimming cost V 9 bases and J 2 bases; bases outside gene matches: 7. CDR3 bases: TGTGCCAGTAGCGGAGGGGGCCGCAATCAGCCCCAGCATTTT. This encodes CASSGGGRNQPQHF. The full variable domain, with the rest looked up from reference TRBV25-1 and TRBJ1-5, is EADIYQTPRYLVIGTGKKITLECSQTMGHDKMYWYQQDPGMELHLIHYSYGVNSTEKGDLSSESTVSRIRTEHFPLTLESARPSHTSQYLCASSGGGRNQPQHFGDGTRLSIL.

This sequence joins TRBV30 and TRBJ2-7; no clear D gene. Trimming stripped 2 bases from V and 2 bases from J, with 16 bases between. CDR1 and CDR2 (germline): GTSNPN, SVGIG (reference sequence). The CDR3 sequence is 15 residues long. Here the CDR3 DNA reads TGTGCCTGGAGTCCGCAGTTGAGTTATACCTACGAGCAGTACTTC. Translation: CAWSPQLSYTYEQYF.

The chain couples TRBV7-8 to TRBJ2-1; D might be TRBD1 (6 bases). The V end was cut by 3 bases, the J end by 4 bases, with 10 bases between. CDR3 size: 14 residues. Looked up from germline, CDR1 is SGHVS and CDR2 is FQNEAQ. The CDR3 DNA reads as TGTGCCAGCAGCTTTAGGACAGCTTACAATGAGCAGTTCTTC. Translation: CASSFRTAYNEQFF.

V is TRBV4-2 and J is TRBJ2-7, with TRBD1 matching 7 bases. The CDR3 length is 17 residues. Trimming took 4 bases from V and 0 from J; bases not matched to a gene: 12. The germline gives CDR1 LGHNA, CDR2 YNFKEQ. The CDR3 DNA is TGTGCCAGCAGCCTAAGAATGGGGACAGTAAACTCCTACGAGCAGTACTTC. Translated, it gives CASSLRMGTVNSYEQYF.

This clone was counted between two and nine times. The chain links TRBV6-6 to TRBJ2-2; D is ambiguous. The CDR3 runs to 14 residues. Trimming cost V 6 bases and J 7 bases, with 15 bases left between them. CDR1 is MNHNY, CDR2 SVGAGI, per germline (reference sequence). CDR3: CASSLEALGGELFF. CDR3 coding DNA: TGTGCCAGCAGCCTCGAGGCCCTCGGCGGGGAGCTGTTTTTT.

The chain links TRBV7-9 to TRBJ2-7; 10 bases line up with TRBD1. From germline, CDR1 is SEHNR and CDR2 FQNEAQ (reference sequence). The CDR3 length is 15 residues. V gave up 1 base and J gave up 4 bases; unmatched junction bases: 4. CDR3: CASSLGDRGLYEQYF. CDR3 bases: TGTGCCAGCAGCTTAGGGGACAGGGGATTGTACGAGCAGTACTTC.

The chain recombines TRBV5-1 with TRBJ2-7, with 12 bases identical to TRBD2. Germline V gene data show CDR1 as SGHRS and CDR2 as YFSETQ. V lost 4 bases and J lost 1; bases outside the gene matches: 6. The CDR3 is 16 residues long. The DNA of the CDR3 is TGCGCCAGCAGCCCTGGACTAGCGGGGTGGTCCTACGAGCAGTACTTC. Translating it yields CASSPGLAGWSYEQYF.

The rearrangement uses TRBV25-1 and TRBJ2-6, with 7 positions matching TRBD1. Unmatched junction bases numbered 1, after V lost 3 bases and J lost 2 bases. The CDR3 spans 15 residues. CDR1 is MGHDK, CDR2 SYGVNS, per germline. DNA for the CDR3: TGTGCCAGCAGTGACGACAGGGCTGGGGCCAACGTCCTGACTTTC. Its protein is CASSDDRAGANVLTF. Filled out from reference TRBV25-1 and TRBJ2-6, the complete variable domain reads EADIYQTPRYLVIGTGKKITLECSQTMGHDKMYWYQQDPGMELHLIHYSYGVNSTEKGDLSSESTVSRIRTEHFPLTLESARPSHTSQYLCASSDDRAGANVLTFGAGSRLTVL.

The rearrangement joins TRBV4-2 to TRBJ1-1; TRBD1 aligns across 8 bases. CDR1 is LGHNA, CDR2 YNFKEQ, per germline. This CDR3 contains 17 residues. The V segment lost 3 bases and the J segment 4 bases; nucleotides outside the gene matches: 13. The CDR3 protein is CASSHPTDGQGATEAFF. DNA for the CDR3: TGTGCCAGCAGCCATCCTACCGACGGACAGGGTGCCACTGAAGCTTTCTTT.

The CDR3 DNA reads TGCGCCAGCAGCTTCCCCTCGGGGGCCACAGATACGCAGTATTTT. The encoded protein is CASSFPSGATDTQYF. This chain uses TRBV5-1 with TRBJ2-3; D tentatively fits TRBD1 or TRBD2 (6 bases each). CDR1 and CDR2 (germline): SGHRS, YFSETQ. With 2 bases removed from V and 2 bases from J, the gap between germline ends came to 12 bases. The CDR3 contains 15 residues.

The rearrangement links TRBV2 to TRBJ1-6; D perhaps matches TRBD1 (6 bases). Deletions cut 10 bases from V and 0 bases from J, with 16 bases between. Germline lookup yields CDR1 SNHLY and CDR2 FYNNEI. The CDR3 runs to 16 residues. Here the CDR3 reads CATQYRESSYNSPLHF. The DNA of the CDR3 is TGTGCCACCCAATACAGGGAGAGCTCCTATAATTCACCCCTCCACTTT.

The chain employs TRBV5-1 and TRBJ2-5; maybe TRBD1 (6 bases). CDR3 length: 14 amino acids. The germline V gene encodes CDR1 SGHRS and CDR2 YFSETQ. Deletions cut 7 bases from V and 5 bases from J, with 18 bases between. CDR3: CASHPGGSRETQYF. The DNA of the CDR3 is TGCGCCAGCCATCCTGGGGGCTCTAGGGAGACCCAGTACTTC. The full variable domain, with the rest looked up from reference TRBV5-1 and TRBJ2-5, is KAGVTQTPRYLIKTRGQQVTLSCSPISGHRSVSWYQQTPGQGLQFLFEYFSETQRNKGNFPGRFSGRQFSNSRSEMNVSTLELGDSALYLCASHPGGSRETQYFGPGTRLLVL.

The V and J genes are TRBV9 and TRBJ1-3, with 7 bases that match TRBD1. The length of the CDR3 is 16 residues. The germline CDR1 and CDR2 sequences are SGDLS and YYNGEE. The junction had 7 bases not matched to a gene; V was cut back by 0 bases and J by 4 bases. The CDR3 DNA reads TGTGCCAGCAGCGTAGAAGGGGGCGCGTGGGGAAACACCATATATTTT. Translation gives CASSVEGGAWGNTIYF.

For the CDR3, the DNA is TGTGCCAGCAGCTATAGCGGGGCAAAAGATACGCAGTATTTT. As protein: CASSYSGAKDTQYF. The chain combines TRBV7-2 with TRBJ2-3; 8 bases match TRBD2. Germline V lookup: CDR1 SGHTA, CDR2 FQGNSA. The CDR3 runs to 14 residues. J was trimmed by 5 bases and V by 4 bases; bases with no gene match: 5.

This chain uses TRBV10-3 with TRBJ2-1; D call uncertain. The CDR3 runs 12 residues. Germline CDR1 is ENHRY and CDR2 is SYGVKD. Deletions cut 5 bases from V and 10 bases from J, with 12 bases between. The CDR3 sequence: CAISFSGSEQFF. For the CDR3, the DNA is TGTGCCATCAGTTTTTCCGGGTCCGAGCAGTTCTTC.

This clone showed up just once. The rearrangement joins TRBV6-5 to TRBJ1-1; D call uncertain. Trimming removed 10 bases from V and 5 bases from J, with 17 bases in between. The CDR3 consists of 13 residues. Germline lookup yields CDR1 MNHEY and CDR2 SVGAGI. CDR3 bases: TGTGCCACCGGTTACGGAGGTGGTACTGAAGCTTTCTTT. Its protein product is CATGYGGGTEAFF.

The chain links TRBV6-5 to TRBJ1-1, with D possibly being TRBD1 (5 bases). V was shortened by 4 bases and J by 7 bases, with 19 bases between the two germline ends. Germline CDR1 is MNHEY and CDR2 is SVGAGI. The CDR3 spans 15 residues. DNA for the CDR3: TGTGCCAGCAGTTCCCGTCTACGCGGGACGGATGAAGCTTTCTTT. Residues: CASSSRLRGTDEAFF.

V is TRBV7-9 and J is TRBJ2-1; TRBD2 is a possible D gene (5 bases). The CDR3 spans 15 residues. V lost 7 bases to trimming and J lost 2 bases, with 15 bases between them. Per the germline V gene, CDR1 is SEHNR and CDR2 is FQNEAQ (reference sequence). The CDR3 DNA follows: TGTGCCAGCACCCCTATATCCGGGACCTACAATGAGCAGTTCTTC. It codes for CASTPISGTYNEQFF.

The table lists this clone with a count of one. The chain uses TRBV5-4 and TRBJ2-1; D gene ambiguous. V gave up 5 bases and J gave up 9 bases, with 12 bases separating them. CDR1 SGHNT and CDR2 YYREEE come from the germline V gene (reference sequence). The CDR3 has 12 residues. In DNA, the CDR3 is TGTGCCAGCAGACAAAACCCCACTGAGCAGTTCTTC. As protein: CASRQNPTEQFF. Based on the CDR3 plus reference TRBV5-4 and TRBJ2-1, the full variable domain is ETGVTQSPTHLIKTRGQQVTLRCSSQSGHNTVSWYQQALGQGPQFIFQYYREEENGRGNFPPRFSGLQFPNYSSELNVNALELDDSALYLCASRQNPTEQFFGPGTRLTVL.

This clone turned up a few times. The chain carries TRBV3-1 (or the pseudogene TRBV3-2) and TRBJ2-7; D not certain. The germline V gene has CDR1 LGHDT and CDR2 YNNKEL (reference sequence). The CDR3 length is 12 residues. The V and J ends lost 0 bases and 7 bases respectively, with 7 bases between them. The CDR3 spells CASSQDRREQYF. CDR3 coding DNA: TGTGCCAGCAGCCAAGATCGAAGGGAGCAGTACTTC.

The rearrangement uses TRBV5-4 and TRBJ2-3; TRBD1 aligns across 10 bases. Germline lookup yields CDR1 SGHNT and CDR2 YYREEE (reference sequence). V was pared by 4 bases and J by 3 bases, with 14 bases of the junction left unmatched. CDR3 size: 18 residues. As DNA, the CDR3 is TGTGCCAGCAGCCCACCCGGGACAGGGGCGACTGGGACAGATACGCAGTATTTT. Translated: CASSPPGTGATGTDTQYF.

This chain links TRBV7-3 with TRBJ1-1, with D unresolved. V lost 2 bases, J lost 1 base, and 8 bases lay in between. Germline CDR1 SGHTA, CDR2 FQGTGA. The CDR3 spans 14 residues. The CDR3 DNA is TGTGCCAGCAGCTTAGGTTTGGAGAACACTGAAGCTTTCTTT. Translation gives CASSLGLENTEAFF.

This clone was seen a single time. In DNA, the CDR3 is TGTGCCAGCAGCCAAGACACTCGGGGGAACACTGAAGCTTTCTTT. It yields the protein CASSQDTRGNTEAFF. The chain combines TRBV14 with TRBJ1-1; D gene ambiguous. The CDR3 totals 15 residues. Trimming stripped 0 bases from V and 1 base from J, with 9 bases between. Germline loops: CDR1 SGHDN, CDR2 FVKESK.

The chain joins TRBV18 to TRBJ2-1; D is ambiguous. V lost 2 bases, J lost 10 bases, and 6 bases lay in between. Per the germline V gene, CDR1 is KGHSH and CDR2 is LQKENI. There are 11 residues in the CDR3. As DNA, the CDR3 is TGTGCCAGCTCACCAAAGGTCGAGCAGTTCTTC. This translates into CASSPKVEQFF.

This clone came up a few times. V gene TRBV11-2 combines with J gene TRBJ2-2; 8 bases match TRBD1. Germline assignment: CDR1 SGHAT and CDR2 FQNNGV. The CDR3 is made up of 14 amino acids. V was pared by 4 bases and J by 7 bases, with 5 bases of the junction left unmatched. The CDR3 sequence is CASSSQGGGGELFF. The DNA for the CDR3 is TGTGCCAGCAGCTCACAGGGGGGCGGCGGGGAGCTGTTTTTT.

The rearrangement uses TRBV29-1 and TRBJ2-7, with no clear D. The length of the CDR3 is 13 residues. Germline CDR1 SQVTM, CDR2 ANQGSEA. Trimming pared 4 bases from V and 0 bases from J, leaving 10 bases between. CDR3 in DNA: TGCAGCGTTGGTGGCCTCCACTCCTACGAGCAGTACTTC. Amino acids: CSVGGLHSYEQYF.

CDR3 bases: TGTGCCAGCAGCCTTAGCGATTTCAAAAACATTCAGTACTTC. Translation: CASSLSDFKNIQYF. This chain connects TRBV7-2 to TRBJ2-4, with D possibly matching TRBD2 (5 bases). The CDR3 is 14 residues long. CDR1 and CDR2 (germline): SGHTA, FQGNSA. V was clipped by 5 bases and J by 3 bases, with 11 bases between them.